A single sample is the source of the 26 T cell receptor beta chains below, sequenced in a study of shared clonotypes between healthy human individuals. Repertoires were generated with immunoSEQ multiplex PCR, while TCRdb's copy carries only in-frame clones and drops some. The sample gives under 600,000 clones, 95% to 97% of which show up once; 0.055% to 0.075% is in the top ten. The sequencing sample was made of naive CD4+ T cells sorted from blood. Subset defined: CD45RA+ positively selected. The receptors were gathered from a woman aged 25 to 39 in good health.

The chain joins TRBV28 to TRBJ2-1, with a tentative D call TRBD2 (6 bases). Germline values: CDR1 MDHEN, CDR2 SYDVKM. This CDR3 contains 16 residues. Trimming took off 5 bases at V and 0 bases at J, with 14 bases between the two ends. CDR3 nucleotides: TGTGCCAGCAGTGTAAGCGGGCGTAGCTCCTACAATGAGCAGTTCTTC. It codes for CASSVSGRSSYNEQFF.

This chain uses TRBV18 with TRBJ2-7; 8 bases line up with TRBD2. Germline V lookup: CDR1 KGHSH, CDR2 LQKENI. CDR3 length: 14 amino acids. V shed 6 bases, J shed 7 bases, and the junction held 11 bases outside the gene matches. CDR3 coding DNA: TGTGCCAGCTCGCCAACCGGGACTAGTAAAGAGCAGTACTTC. Encoded protein: CASSPTGTSKEQYF. The complete variable domain, with remaining parts taken from reference TRBV18 and TRBJ2-7, reads NAGVMQNPRHLVRRRGQEARLRCSPMKGHSHVYWYRQLPEEGLKFMVYLQKENIIDESGMPKERFSAEFPKEGPSILRIQQVVRGDSAAYFCASSPTGTSKEQYFGPGTRLTVT.

The chain employs TRBV4-1 and TRBJ1-1, with D possibly matching TRBD1 (5 bases). Germline CDR1 and CDR2: MGHRA and YSYEKL. Trimming left V 0 bases short and J 0 bases short, with 11 bases between. This CDR3 is built from 16 residues. The chain's CDR3 is CASSQDWGRLNTEAFF. The CDR3 DNA reads as TGCGCCAGCAGCCAAGATTGGGGACGCTTGAACACTGAAGCTTTCTTT.

The J gene is TRBJ1-1, the V gene TRBV6-5, with 7 positions matching TRBD1. Germline-derived CDR1 and CDR2 are MNHEY and SVGAGI. Losses at the gene ends were 5 bases for V and 0 bases for J; bases not matched to a gene: 3. This CDR3 is 14 amino acids long. The CDR3 here is CASSHDRVNTEAFF. The CDR3 DNA reads as TGTGCCAGCAGTCACGACAGGGTGAACACTGAAGCTTTCTTT.

The CDR3 loop reads CASSMSNHGQPQHF. The CDR3 nucleotides read TGTGCCAGTAGTATGAGCAACCACGGGCAGCCCCAGCATTTT. The rearrangement links TRBV19 to TRBJ1-5; D gene uncertain. Germline CDR1 and CDR2: LNHDA and SQIVND (reference sequence). This CDR3 comprises 14 residues. V was trimmed by 3 bases and J by 7 bases, leaving 13 bases between them.

The rearrangement joins TRBV7-9 to TRBJ2-3; D remains ambiguous. Trimming took off 3 bases at V and 0 bases at J, with 19 bases between the two ends. Germline assignment: CDR1 SEHNR and CDR2 FQNEAQ (reference sequence). The length of the CDR3 is 18 residues. CDR3 sequence (DNA): TGTGCCAGCAGCTTTAGTACGGCCCGGGCCCTTAGCACAGATACGCAGTATTTT. This sequence encodes CASSFSTARALSTDTQYF. Drawing the rest from reference TRBV7-9 and TRBJ2-3, the complete variable domain is DTGVSQNPRHKITKRGQNVTFRCDPISEHNRLYWYRQTLGQGPEFLTYFQNEAQLEKSRLLSDRFSAERPKGSFSTLEIQRTEQGDSAMYLCASSFSTARALSTDTQYFGPGTRLTVL.

This chain links TRBV28 with TRBJ1-2, with D perhaps matching TRBD1 (6 bases). The V gene's germline CDR1 is MDHEN and CDR2 SYDVKM. CDR3 length: 15 residues. Trimming shortened V by 4 bases and J by 7 bases, and 19 bases separated the two germline ends. CDR3 bases: TGTGCCAGCAGTTCCGGCCTTCACAGGGTGCGTGGCTACACCTTC. Its translation is CASSSGLHRVRGYTF.

As concerns this clone: This sample also contains other DNA sequences that code for the same CDR3. The rearrangement links TRBV7-9 to TRBJ2-7, with a weak D call TRBD2 (5 bases). The V end was cut by 2 bases, the J end by 0 bases, with 8 bases between. This CDR3 has 14 amino acids. Germline CDR1 reads SEHNR; CDR2 reads FQNEAQ (reference sequence). The CDR3 region has the DNA TGTGCCAGCAGCTTAACGGGGAGCTCCTACGAGCAGTACTTC. It yields the protein CASSLTGSSYEQYF.

The V gene is TRBV5-8, the J gene TRBJ2-7; D is uncertain. V was trimmed by 5 bases and J by 4 bases, leaving 7 bases between them. Germline-derived CDR1 and CDR2 are SGHTS and YDEGEE. The CDR3 sequence is 11 residues long. The CDR3 spells CASSPMYEQYF. The CDR3 bases are TGTGCCAGCAGTCCCATGTACGAGCAGTACTTC.

The J gene is TRBJ1-1, the V gene TRBV19, with 8 bases matching TRBD1. V shed 7 bases and J 1 base; nucleotides not matched to a gene: 5. CDR1 is LNHDA and CDR2 is SQIVND in the germline V gene (reference sequence). The CDR3 runs 14 residues. CDR3 coding DNA: TGTGCCAGTACCCCGACAGGGGAGAACACTGAAGCTTTCTTT. It is translated as CASTPTGENTEAFF. The whole variable domain, filled in from reference TRBV19 and TRBJ1-1, reads DGGITQSPKYLFRKEGQNVTLSCEQNLNHDAMYWYRQDPGQGLRLIYYSQIVNDFQKGDIAEGYSVSREKKESFPLTVTSAQKNPTAFYLCASTPTGENTEAFFGQGTRLTVV.

The V gene is TRBV28, the J gene TRBJ2-7, with 12 bases aligning to TRBD2. CDR3 length: 16 residues. Germline V gene lookup returns CDR1 MDHEN and CDR2 SYDVKM. V was pared by 4 bases and J by 3 bases, with 7 bases of the junction left unmatched. The CDR3 here is CASSSPTSGSFYEQYF. The CDR3 nucleotides are TGTGCCAGCAGTTCCCCGACTAGCGGGAGTTTCTACGAGCAGTACTTC.

The CDR3 sequence is CATRQHSTNEKLFF. The DNA of the CDR3 is TGTGCCACCAGACAACACTCAACTAATGAAAAACTGTTTTTT. The V gene is TRBV15, the J gene TRBJ1-4; no definite D call. The CDR3 length is 14 residues. V was shortened by 6 bases and J by 0 bases, with 8 bases between the two germline ends. The germline CDR1 and CDR2 sequences are LNHNV and YYDKDF (reference sequence).

This sequence joins TRBV7-2 and TRBJ2-1; 13 bases map to TRBD2. The CDR3 loop spans 13 amino acids. Germline CDR1 is SGHTA and CDR2 is FQGNSA. With V trimmed by 7 bases and J by 13 bases, 7 bases remained unmatched. The CDR3: CASTILAGGEQFF. As DNA, the CDR3 is TGTGCCAGCACCATACTAGCGGGAGGGGAACAGTTCTTC.

The V gene is TRBV18, the J gene TRBJ2-7; 10 nucleotides line up with TRBD1. J lost 6 bases, V lost 4 bases, and 6 bases had no gene match. Germline V CDR1 and CDR2: KGHSH, LQKENI. The CDR3 has 14 amino acids. CDR3 DNA: TGTGCCAGCTCACGGGACCGGGACAGGGGCGAGCAGTACTTC. Its protein product is CASSRDRDRGEQYF.

The rearrangement joins TRBV30 to TRBJ1-5; D unresolved. CDR1 and CDR2 (germline): GTSNPN, SVGIG (reference sequence). V shed 4 bases and J shed 7 bases, with 14 bases lying between them. CDR3 size: 13 residues. The CDR3 region is CAWTAQPGQPQHF. CDR3 coding DNA: TGTGCCTGGACAGCCCAACCGGGACAGCCCCAGCATTTT. Full variable domain (outside the CDR3, taken from reference TRBV30 and TRBJ1-5): SQTIHQWPATLVQPVGSPLSLECTVEGTSNPNLYWYRQAAGRGLQLLFYSVGIGQISSEVPQNLSASRPQDRQFILSSKKLLLSDSGFYLCAWTAQPGQPQHFGDGTRLSIL.

The chain is built from TRBV7-9 and TRBJ2-5; D unclear. The germline V gene has CDR1 SEHNR and CDR2 FQNEAQ (reference sequence). Trimming removed 5 bases from V and 7 bases from J, with 17 bases in between. The length of the CDR3 is 14 residues. The DNA of the CDR3 is TGTGCCAGCAGCCCCCTAACTACCTCGGGGACCCAGTACTTC. This encodes CASSPLTTSGTQYF.

The V call is TRBV10-2, the J call TRBJ1-2, with D perhaps TRBD1 (5 bases). This CDR3 is 14 amino acids long. Deletions cut 7 bases from V and 2 bases from J, with 14 bases between. CDR1 is WSHSY and CDR2 is SAAADI in the germline V gene. CDR3 sequence (DNA): TGCGCCAGCATTGGGGCGGAAGGAAACTATGGCTACACCTTC. It translates to CASIGAEGNYGYTF.

The rearrangement uses TRBV28 and TRBJ1-2; D remains ambiguous. CDR3 length equals 13 residues. Germline V lookup: CDR1 MDHEN, CDR2 SYDVKM. Trimming cost V 7 bases and J 0 bases, with 9 bases left between them. As DNA, the CDR3 is TGTGCCAGCACCCAGCGGGCTAACTATGGCTACACCTTC. Translated, it gives CASTQRANYGYTF.

This clone has a single count. The V and J genes are TRBV28 and TRBJ2-5; 8 bases fit TRBD1. Looked up from germline, CDR1 is MDHEN and CDR2 is SYDVKM. The CDR3 totals 13 residues. J lost 4 bases, V lost 6 bases, and 4 bases had no gene match. The CDR3 DNA reads TGTGCCAGCAGCTCCAGGGGGCGAGAGACCCAGTACTTC. Its protein is CASSSRGRETQYF.

A single count supports this clone. V gene TRBV7-3 combines with J gene TRBJ2-5; tentative D call: TRBD2 (5 bases). The germline V gene has CDR1 SGHTA and CDR2 FQGTGA. CDR3 length equals 13 residues. V dropped 2 bases and J dropped 3 bases, with 7 bases sitting between them. The CDR3 DNA reads as TGTGCCAGCAGCTTATCGGGGAAAGAGACCCAGTACTTC. Protein sequence: CASSLSGKETQYF.

The chain is built from TRBV5-4 and TRBJ2-4; D gene ambiguous. From germline, CDR1 is SGHNT and CDR2 YYREEE (reference sequence). V was trimmed by 0 bases and J by 2 bases, leaving 9 bases between them. The CDR3 loop spans 15 amino acids. The CDR3 sequence: CASSLAQEPKNIQYF. CDR3 coding DNA: TGTGCCAGCAGCTTGGCCCAGGAGCCCAAAAACATTCAGTACTTC. Combining the CDR3 with reference TRBV5-4 and TRBJ2-4 gives the whole variable domain ETGVTQSPTHLIKTRGQQVTLRCSSQSGHNTVSWYQQALGQGPQFIFQYYREEENGRGNFPPRFSGLQFPNYSSELNVNALELDDSALYLCASSLAQEPKNIQYFGAGTRLSVL.

V gene TRBV10-3 combines with J gene TRBJ2-7; D is uncertain. The CDR3 is 14 amino acids. Germline CDR1 and CDR2: ENHRY and SYGVKD. Trimming stripped 3 bases from V and 5 bases from J, with 14 bases between. The CDR3 region is CAISDSYGANEQYF. The CDR3 nucleotides are TGTGCCATCAGTGACTCCTACGGTGCGAACGAGCAGTACTTC.

In its sample, this clone was seen once. This rearrangement joins TRBV27 to TRBJ2-7, with 9 positions matching TRBD1. The length of the CDR3 is 16 residues. With 2 bases clipped from V and 1 base from J, the junction kept 6 bases outside the gene matches. Germline V gives CDR1 MNHEY, CDR2 SMNVEV (reference sequence). As DNA, the CDR3 is TGTGCCAGCAGTTTAAGACCCGGGACAGGGTCCTACGAGCAGTACTTC. Its translation: CASSLRPGTGSYEQYF.

The chain combines TRBV19 with TRBJ1-1, with D hard to call. Germline loops: CDR1 LNHDA, CDR2 SQIVND (reference sequence). The V end was cut by 3 bases, the J end by 1 base, with 6 bases between. CDR3 length: 13 residues. The DNA of the CDR3 is TGTGCCAGTAGTATTCCCGAGAACACTGAAGCTTTCTTT. Translating it yields CASSIPENTEAFF.

The chain recombines TRBV4-2 with TRBJ2-5; 8 bases agree with TRBD1. The J call may be in error: the DNA end matches TRBJ2-7 better. Germline V gene data show CDR1 as LGHNA and CDR2 as YNFKEQ. The CDR3 covers 14 residues. CDR3: CASSQTGERSEQYF. As DNA, the CDR3 is TGTGCCAGCAGCCAGACAGGGGAAAGGAGCGAGCAGTACTTC.

This sequence joins TRBV10-3 and TRBJ2-1; D is uncertain. V lost 4 bases and J lost 7, with 8 bases in between. The CDR3 contains 12 residues. CDR1 is ENHRY, CDR2 SYGVKD, per germline. The CDR3 DNA reads TGTGCCATCAGTGTTCGCTCGAATGAGCAGTTCTTC. This sequence encodes CAISVRSNEQFF.